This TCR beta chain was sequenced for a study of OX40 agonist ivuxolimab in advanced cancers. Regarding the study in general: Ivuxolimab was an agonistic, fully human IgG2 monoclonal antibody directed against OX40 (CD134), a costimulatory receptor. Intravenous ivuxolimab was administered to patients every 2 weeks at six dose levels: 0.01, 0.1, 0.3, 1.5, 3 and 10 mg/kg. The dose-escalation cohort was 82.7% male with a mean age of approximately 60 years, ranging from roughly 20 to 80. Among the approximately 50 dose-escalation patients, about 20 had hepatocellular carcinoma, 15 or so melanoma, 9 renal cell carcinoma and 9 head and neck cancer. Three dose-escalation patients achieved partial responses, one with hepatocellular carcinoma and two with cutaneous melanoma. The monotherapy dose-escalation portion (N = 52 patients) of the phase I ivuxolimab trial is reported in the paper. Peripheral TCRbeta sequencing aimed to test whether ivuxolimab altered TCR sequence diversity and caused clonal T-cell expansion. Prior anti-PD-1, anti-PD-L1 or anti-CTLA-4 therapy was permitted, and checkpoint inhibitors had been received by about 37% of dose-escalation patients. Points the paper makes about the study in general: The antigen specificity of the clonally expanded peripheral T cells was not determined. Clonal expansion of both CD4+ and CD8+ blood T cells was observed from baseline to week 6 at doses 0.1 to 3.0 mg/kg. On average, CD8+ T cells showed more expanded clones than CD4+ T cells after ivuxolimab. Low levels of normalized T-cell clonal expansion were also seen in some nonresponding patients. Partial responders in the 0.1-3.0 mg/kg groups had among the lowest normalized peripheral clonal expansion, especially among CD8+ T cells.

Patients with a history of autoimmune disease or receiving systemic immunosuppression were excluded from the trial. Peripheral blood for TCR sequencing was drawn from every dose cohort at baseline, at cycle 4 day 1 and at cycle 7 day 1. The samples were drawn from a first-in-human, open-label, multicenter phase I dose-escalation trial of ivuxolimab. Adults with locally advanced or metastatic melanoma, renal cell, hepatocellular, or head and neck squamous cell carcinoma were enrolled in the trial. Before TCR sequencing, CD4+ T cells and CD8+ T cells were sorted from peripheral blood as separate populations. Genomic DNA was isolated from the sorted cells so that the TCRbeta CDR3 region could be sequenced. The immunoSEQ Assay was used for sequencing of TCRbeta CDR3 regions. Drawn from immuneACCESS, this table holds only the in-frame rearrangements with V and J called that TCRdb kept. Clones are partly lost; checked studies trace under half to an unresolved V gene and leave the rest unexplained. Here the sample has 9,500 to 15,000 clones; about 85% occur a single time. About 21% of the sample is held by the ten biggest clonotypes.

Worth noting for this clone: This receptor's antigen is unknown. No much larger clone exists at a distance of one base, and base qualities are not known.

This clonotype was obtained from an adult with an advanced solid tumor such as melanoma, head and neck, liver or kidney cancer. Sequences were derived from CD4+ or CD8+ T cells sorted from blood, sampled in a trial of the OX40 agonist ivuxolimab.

The nucleotide sequence reads as follows: TGTGCCAGTAGCATGGGGGGGCCTCAGCCCCAGCATTTT. Its translation reads: CASSMGGPQPQHF. The V and J segments used are TRBV19 and TRBJ1-5; a tentative D call is TRBD1 (6 bases match). The CDR3 starts with the cysteine, ends with the phenylalanine, and has 13 residues. Just CDR3 DNA is preserved here, 39 bases in frame from base 1. CDR1 and CDR2 (LNHDA, SQIVND) derive from the germline V gene (reference sequence). Deletion took 6 bases off V and 6 bases off J, with a span of 12 bases between the germline ends. Reference TRBV19 and TRBJ1-5 genes cover what lies past the CDR3, so the full variable domain is DGGITQSPKYLFRKEGQNVTLSCEQNLNHDAMYWYRQDPGQGLRLIYYSQIVNDFQKGDIAEGYSVSREKKESFPLTVTSAQKNPTAFYLCASSMGGPQPQHFGDGTRLSIL.